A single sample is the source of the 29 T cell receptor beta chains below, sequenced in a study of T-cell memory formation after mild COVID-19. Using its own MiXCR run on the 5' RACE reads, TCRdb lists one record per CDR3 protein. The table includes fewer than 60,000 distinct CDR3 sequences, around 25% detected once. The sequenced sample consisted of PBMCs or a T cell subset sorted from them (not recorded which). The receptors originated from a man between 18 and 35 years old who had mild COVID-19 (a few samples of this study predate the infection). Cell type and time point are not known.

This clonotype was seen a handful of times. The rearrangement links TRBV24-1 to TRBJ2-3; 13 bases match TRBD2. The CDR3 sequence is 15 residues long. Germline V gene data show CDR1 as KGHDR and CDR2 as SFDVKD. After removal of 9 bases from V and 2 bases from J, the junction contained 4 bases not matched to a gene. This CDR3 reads CATGTSGADTDTQYF. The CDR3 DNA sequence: TGTGCCACCGGGACTAGCGGGGCAGACACAGATACGCAGTATTTT.

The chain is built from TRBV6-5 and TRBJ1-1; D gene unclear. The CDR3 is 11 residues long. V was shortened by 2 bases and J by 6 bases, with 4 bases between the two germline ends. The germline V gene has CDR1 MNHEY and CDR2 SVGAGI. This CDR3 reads CASSYGAEAFF. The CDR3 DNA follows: TGTGCCAGCAGTTACGGGGCTGAAGCTTTCTTT.

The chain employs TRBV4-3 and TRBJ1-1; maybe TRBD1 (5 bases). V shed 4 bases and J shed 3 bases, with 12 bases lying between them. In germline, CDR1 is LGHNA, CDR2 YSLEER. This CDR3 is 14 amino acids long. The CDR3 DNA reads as TGCGCCAGCAGCCTTACTGACAGAGACACTGAAGCTTTCTTT. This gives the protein CASSLTDRDTEAFF.

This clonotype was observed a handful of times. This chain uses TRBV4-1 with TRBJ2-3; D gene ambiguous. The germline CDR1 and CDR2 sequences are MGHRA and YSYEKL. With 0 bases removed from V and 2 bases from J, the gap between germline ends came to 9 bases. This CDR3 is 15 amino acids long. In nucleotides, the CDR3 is TGCGCCAGCAGCCAAGATCGGGTTTTCACAGATACGCAGTATTTT. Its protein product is CASSQDRVFTDTQYF.

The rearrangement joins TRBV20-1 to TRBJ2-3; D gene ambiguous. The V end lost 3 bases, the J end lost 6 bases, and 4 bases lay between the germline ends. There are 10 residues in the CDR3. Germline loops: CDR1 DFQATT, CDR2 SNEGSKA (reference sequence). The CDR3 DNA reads TGCAGTGCTAGTTGGGATACGCAGTATTTT. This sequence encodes CSASWDTQYF.

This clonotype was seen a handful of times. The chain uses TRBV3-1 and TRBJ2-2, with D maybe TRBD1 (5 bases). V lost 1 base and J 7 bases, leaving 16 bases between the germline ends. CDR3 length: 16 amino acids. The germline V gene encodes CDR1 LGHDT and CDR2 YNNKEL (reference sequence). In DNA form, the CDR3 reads TGTGCCAGCAGCCAAGTTTTAGGGCGCAGGGACGGGGAGCTGTTTTTT. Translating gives CASSQVLGRRDGELFF.

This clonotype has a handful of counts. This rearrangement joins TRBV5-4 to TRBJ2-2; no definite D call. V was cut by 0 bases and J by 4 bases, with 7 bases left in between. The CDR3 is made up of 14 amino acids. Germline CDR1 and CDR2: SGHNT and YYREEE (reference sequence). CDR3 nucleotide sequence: TGTGCCAGCAGCTTGGGGGTCGCCACCGGGGAGCTGTTTTTT. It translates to CASSLGVATGELFF. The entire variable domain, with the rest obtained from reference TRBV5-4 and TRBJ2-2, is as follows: ETGVTQSPTHLIKTRGQQVTLRCSSQSGHNTVSWYQQALGQGPQFIFQYYREEENGRGNFPPRFSGLQFPNYSSELNVNALELDDSALYLCASSLGVATGELFFGEGSRLTVL.

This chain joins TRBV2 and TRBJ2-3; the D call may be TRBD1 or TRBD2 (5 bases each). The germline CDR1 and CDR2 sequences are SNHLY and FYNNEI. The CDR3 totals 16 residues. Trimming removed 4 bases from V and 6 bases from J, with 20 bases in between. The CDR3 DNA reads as TGTGCCAGCAGTGCGCCCCGGGACCATCGATCCGATACGCAGTATTTT. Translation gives CASSAPRDHRSDTQYF.

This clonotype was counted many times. The CDR3 here is CASSSLNYEQYF. CDR3 nucleotides: TGTGCCAGCAGCTCCCTAAACTACGAGCAGTACTTC. The J gene is TRBJ2-7, the V gene TRBV7-9; D not certain. V was shortened by 4 bases and J by 3 bases, with 7 bases between the two germline ends. CDR3 size: 12 residues. Germline lookup yields CDR1 SEHNR and CDR2 FQNEAQ (reference sequence).

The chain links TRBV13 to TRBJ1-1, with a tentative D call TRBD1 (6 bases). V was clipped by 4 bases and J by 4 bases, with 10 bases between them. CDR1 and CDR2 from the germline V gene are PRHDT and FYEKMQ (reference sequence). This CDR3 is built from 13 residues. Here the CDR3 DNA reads TGTGCCAGCAGCTCCAGGGGATCCACTGAAGCTTTCTTT. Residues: CASSSRGSTEAFF.

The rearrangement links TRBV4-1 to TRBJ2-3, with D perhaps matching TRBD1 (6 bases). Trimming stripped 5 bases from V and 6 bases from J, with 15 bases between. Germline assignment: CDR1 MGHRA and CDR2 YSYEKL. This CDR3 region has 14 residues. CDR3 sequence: CASSYNRDLDTQYF. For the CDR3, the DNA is TGCGCCAGCAGCTACAACAGGGATCTGGATACGCAGTATTTT.

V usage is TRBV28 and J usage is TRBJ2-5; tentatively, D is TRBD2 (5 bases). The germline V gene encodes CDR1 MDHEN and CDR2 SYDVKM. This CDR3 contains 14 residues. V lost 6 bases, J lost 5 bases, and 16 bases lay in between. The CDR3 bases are TGTGCCAGCAGCCCCACATCCCCGGGGGAGACCCAGTACTTC. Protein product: CASSPTSPGETQYF.

The CDR3 here is CASSFAMGEQYF. The CDR3 region has the DNA TGTGCCAGCAGCTTCGCGATGGGGGAGCAGTACTTC. The rearrangement uses TRBV7-9 and TRBJ2-7; no clear D gene. Trimming left V 3 bases short and J 7 bases short, with 10 bases between. The CDR3 is 12 residues long. From germline, CDR1 is SEHNR and CDR2 FQNEAQ (reference sequence).

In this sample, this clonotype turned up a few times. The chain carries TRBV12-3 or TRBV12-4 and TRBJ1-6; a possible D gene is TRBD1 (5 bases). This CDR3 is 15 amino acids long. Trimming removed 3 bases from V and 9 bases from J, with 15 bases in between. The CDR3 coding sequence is TGTGCCAGCAGTTTGACTGCCAGGGTTGCTTCACCCCTCCACTTT. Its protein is CASSLTARVASPLHF.

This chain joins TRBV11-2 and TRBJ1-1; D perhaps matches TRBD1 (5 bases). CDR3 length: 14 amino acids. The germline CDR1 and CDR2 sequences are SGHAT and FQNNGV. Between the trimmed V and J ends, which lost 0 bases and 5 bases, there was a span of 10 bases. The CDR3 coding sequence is TGTGCCAGCAGCTTAGAGGCTGGGGGAACTGAAGCTTTCTTT. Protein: CASSLEAGGTEAFF.

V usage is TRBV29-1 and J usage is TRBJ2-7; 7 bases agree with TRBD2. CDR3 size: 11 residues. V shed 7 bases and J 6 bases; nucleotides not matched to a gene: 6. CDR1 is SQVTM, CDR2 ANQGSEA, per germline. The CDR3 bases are TGCAGCGGGGGAGGGACTGGCGAGCAGTACTTC. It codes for CSGGGTGEQYF.

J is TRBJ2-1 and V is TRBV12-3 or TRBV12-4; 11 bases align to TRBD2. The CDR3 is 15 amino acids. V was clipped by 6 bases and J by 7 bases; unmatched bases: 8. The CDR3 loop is CASSLLAGGKNEQFF. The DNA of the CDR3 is TGTGCCAGCAGCTTGCTAGCGGGGGGTAAGAATGAGCAGTTCTTC.

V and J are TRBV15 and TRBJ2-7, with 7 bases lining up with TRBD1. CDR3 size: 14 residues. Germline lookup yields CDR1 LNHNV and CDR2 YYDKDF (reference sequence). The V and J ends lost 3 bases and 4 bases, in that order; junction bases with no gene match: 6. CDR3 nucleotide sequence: TGTGCCACCAGCAGTAGTCAGGGGGATTACGAGCAGTACGTC. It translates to CATSSSQGDYEQYV.

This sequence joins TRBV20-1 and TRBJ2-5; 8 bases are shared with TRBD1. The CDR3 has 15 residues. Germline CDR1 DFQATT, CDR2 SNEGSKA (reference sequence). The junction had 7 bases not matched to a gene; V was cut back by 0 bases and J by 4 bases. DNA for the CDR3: TGCAGTGCTAGAGAGTTACAGGGGGACCTAGAGACCCAGTACTTC. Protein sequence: CSARELQGDLETQYF.

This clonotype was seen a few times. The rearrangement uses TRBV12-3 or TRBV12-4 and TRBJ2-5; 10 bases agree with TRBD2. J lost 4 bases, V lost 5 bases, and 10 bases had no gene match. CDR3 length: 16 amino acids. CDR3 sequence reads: CASSTIAGGGRETQYF. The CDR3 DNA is TGTGCCAGCAGTACAATAGCGGGGGGAGGAAGAGAGACCCAGTACTTC.

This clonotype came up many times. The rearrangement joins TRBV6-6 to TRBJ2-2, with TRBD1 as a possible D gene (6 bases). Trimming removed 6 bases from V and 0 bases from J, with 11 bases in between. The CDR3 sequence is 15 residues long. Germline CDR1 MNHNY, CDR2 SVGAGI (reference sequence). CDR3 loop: CASSWGTPNTGELFF. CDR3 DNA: TGTGCCAGCAGCTGGGGGACACCGAACACCGGGGAGCTGTTTTTT.

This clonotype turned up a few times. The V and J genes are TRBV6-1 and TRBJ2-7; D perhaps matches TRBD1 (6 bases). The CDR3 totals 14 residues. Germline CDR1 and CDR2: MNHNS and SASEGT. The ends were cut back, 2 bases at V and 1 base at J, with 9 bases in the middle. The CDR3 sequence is CASSEWGPSYEQYF. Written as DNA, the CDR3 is TGTGCCAGCAGTGAATGGGGGCCTTCCTACGAGCAGTACTTC.

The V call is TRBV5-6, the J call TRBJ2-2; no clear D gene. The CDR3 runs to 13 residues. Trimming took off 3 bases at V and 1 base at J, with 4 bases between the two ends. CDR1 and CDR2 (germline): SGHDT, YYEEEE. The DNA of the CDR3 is TGTGCCAGCAGCTGGGGGAACACCGGGGAGCTGTTTTTT. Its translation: CASSWGNTGELFF.

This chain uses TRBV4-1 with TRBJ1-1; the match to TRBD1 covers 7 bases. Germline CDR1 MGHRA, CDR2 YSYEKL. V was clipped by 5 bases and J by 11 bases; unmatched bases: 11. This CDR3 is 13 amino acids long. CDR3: CASSSEEGTEAFF. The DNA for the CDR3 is TGCGCCAGCAGCTCAGAGGAGGGGACAGAGGCTTTCTTT.

DNA of the CDR3: TGCGCCAGCAGCCAAGACAGGTTCAATGAAGCTTTCTTT. Translation: CASSQDRFNEAFF. This chain connects TRBV4-1 to TRBJ1-1; the D is unclear. The CDR3 consists of 13 residues. V lost 0 bases and J 7 bases, leaving 9 bases between the germline ends. Per the germline V gene, CDR1 is MGHRA and CDR2 is YSYEKL.

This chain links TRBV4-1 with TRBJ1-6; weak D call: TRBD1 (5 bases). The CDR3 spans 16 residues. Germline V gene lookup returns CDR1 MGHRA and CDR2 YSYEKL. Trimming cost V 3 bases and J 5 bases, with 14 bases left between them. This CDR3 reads CASSHPLGVDNSPLHF. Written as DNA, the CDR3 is TGCGCCAGCAGCCATCCCCTAGGGGTTGATAATTCACCCCTCCACTTT.

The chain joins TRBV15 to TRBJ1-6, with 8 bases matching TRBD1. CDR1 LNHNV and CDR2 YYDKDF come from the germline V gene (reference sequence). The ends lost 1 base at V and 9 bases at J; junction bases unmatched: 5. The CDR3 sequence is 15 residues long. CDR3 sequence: CATSRGTGFGSPLHF. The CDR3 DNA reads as TGTGCCACCAGCAGAGGGACAGGGTTCGGTTCACCCCTCCACTTT.

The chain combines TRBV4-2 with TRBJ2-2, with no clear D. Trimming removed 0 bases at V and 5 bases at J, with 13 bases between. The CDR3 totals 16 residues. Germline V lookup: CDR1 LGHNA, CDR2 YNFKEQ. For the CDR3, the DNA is TGTGCCAGCAGCCAAGAAGGTTGGGCGGAGACCGGGGAGCTGTTTTTT. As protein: CASSQEGWAETGELFF.

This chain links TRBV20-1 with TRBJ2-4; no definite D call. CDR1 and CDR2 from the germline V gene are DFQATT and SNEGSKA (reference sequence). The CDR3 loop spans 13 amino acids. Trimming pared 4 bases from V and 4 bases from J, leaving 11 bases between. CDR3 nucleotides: TGCAGTGCTAACGCGGACGATAAAAACATTCAGTACTTC. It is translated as CSANADDKNIQYF.